Listed below are T cell receptor beta chains from one sample, sequenced in a study of blood T cell repertoires in COVID-19. Here immunoSEQ multiplex PCR was the method, and the copy in TCRdb shows in-frame clones only, minus some. This sample has some 130,000 clones; 75% to 85% occur once, and the top ten carry 20% to 25%. Sequencing was done on a sample of peripheral blood. The receptors shown here come from a man older than 75 with acute or convalescent COVID-19. The CDR3 runs from the conserved cysteine through the conserved F or W. A D gene is named only where the DNA matches it firmly. Rows give clone size only sometimes, using once, few, many, or a class for an expanded clone.

cdr3_nt cdr3_aa j_call v_call clone_size d_call
TGTGCCAGTAGTATACCAGGGGTAAACTATGGCTACACCTTC CASSIPGVNYGYTF TRBJ1-2 TRBV19 few NA
TGTGCCAGCAGCTTAATTGGGACAGGGGCAACGGCTTTCTTT CASSLIGTGATAFF TRBJ1-1 TRBV6-5 few TRBD1
TGCAGTGCTAGTGCCCAGGGTAATTCACCCCTCCACTTT CSASAQGNSPLHF TRBJ1-6 TRBV20-1 NA NA
TGTGCCAGCAGCTTGGAGTCTTCCTATCGCTACACCTTC CASSLESSYRYTF TRBJ1-2 TRBV5-4 NA NA
TGTGCCAGCAGACAGGGCCCCAGCACAGATACGCAGTATTTT CASRQGPSTDTQYF TRBJ2-3 TRBV2 NA NA
TGTGCCACCAGTGATACTAGCGGGGGGGTGAAGACCGGGGAGCTGTTTTTT CATSDTSGGVKTGELFF TRBJ2-2 TRBV24-1 NA TRBD2
TGCGCCAGCAGCAGATGGACAGGGACAGACGAGCAGTACTTC CASSRWTGTDEQYF TRBJ2-7 TRBV4-3 NA TRBD1
TGTGCCAGCTCACCACGGGAGAGAGGGCATGGCTACACCTTC CASSPRERGHGYTF TRBJ1-2 TRBV18 once NA
TGTGCCATCGGGGGCAGGCAAGAGACCCAGTACTTC CAIGGRQETQYF TRBJ2-5 TRBV10-3 NA NA
TGTGCCATCAGTGAGAGAGGAGGGGTTGGCACAGATACGCAGTATTTT CAISERGGVGTDTQYF TRBJ2-3 TRBV10-3 NA NA
TGTGCCAGCAGTGAAACCGACAGGTCACCCCTCCACTTT CASSETDRSPLHF TRBJ1-6 TRBV6-1 few NA
TGTGCCAGCAGTGAAAGGGGGACTGAAGCTTTCTTT CASSERGTEAFF TRBJ1-1 TRBV28 NA NA
TGTGCCAGCAGCCAAGAGGCTTGGGACACCTACAATGAGCAGTTCTTC CASSQEAWDTYNEQFF TRBJ2-1 TRBV4-2 NA NA
TGTGCCAGCAGTGAAAGGGGATCTGGGGAGACCCAGTACTTC CASSERGSGETQYF TRBJ2-5 TRBV2 NA NA
TGTGCCAGCAGTTACTCTCGGGTGTCAAAACTGTTTTTT CASSYSRVSKLFF TRBJ1-4 TRBV6-5 few NA
TGTGCCAGCAGTTTGGGGGCAGGGGGCACGAACACTGAAGCTTTCTTT CASSLGAGGTNTEAFF TRBJ1-1 TRBV28 NA TRBD1
TGTGCCAGCAGTCACCGGGACAGAAGGGCTGGGGCCAACGTCCTGACTTTC CASSHRDRRAGANVLTF TRBJ2-6 TRBV6-2/TRBV6-3 once TRBD1
TGTGCCAGTAGACGATCCGGAGCGGGGGGCCCATGGGCCCAGTACTTC CASRRSGAGGPWAQYF TRBJ2-5 TRBV19 NA TRBD2
TGTGCCGTCGGGACAGGGAGGGATGAGCAGTTCTTC CAVGTGRDEQFF TRBJ2-1 TRBV10-3 once TRBD1
TGTGCCAGCAGAGGACAGGGGAGCTCCTACGAGCAGTACTTC CASRGQGSSYEQYF TRBJ2-7 TRBV2 NA TRBD1
TGTGCCAGCAGTCCGGGAGTCTCCTACGAGCAGTACTTC CASSPGVSYEQYF TRBJ2-7 TRBV28 NA NA
TGCGCCAGCAGCTTGGGTGCCCAGGGGGCATACACCGGGGAGCTGTTTTTT CASSLGAQGAYTGELFF TRBJ2-2 TRBV5-1 NA TRBD1
TGTGCCACCCCGGGACAGGGGGCGCTGGGTTTCATTTCACCCCTCCACTTT CATPGQGALGFISPLHF TRBJ1-6 TRBV3-1/TRBV3-2 NA TRBD1
TGTGCCAGCAGCTTACCGACAAATGAAAAACTGTTTTTT CASSLPTNEKLFF TRBJ1-4 TRBV5-5 NA NA
TGCGCCAGCAGCTTGGTTGCAGTCGAGACCCAGTACTTC CASSLVAVETQYF TRBJ2-5 TRBV5-1 NA NA
TGTGCCAGCAGCTTGGTTACAGGGGGAGGGTCACCCCTCCACTTT CASSLVTGGGSPLHF TRBJ1-6 TRBV5-6 NA TRBD1
TGTGCCAGCAGCCCCGTGGGGGCCTTTTCAGATACGCAGTATTTT CASSPVGAFSDTQYF TRBJ2-3 TRBV3-1/TRBV3-2 NA NA
TGCGCCAGCAGCACCGACAGGGGAATGTATGGCTACACCTTC CASSTDRGMYGYTF TRBJ1-2 TRBV5-1 NA TRBD1
TGTGCCAGCAGCCCCACTAGCGGGGGACACAATGAGCAGTTCTTC CASSPTSGGHNEQFF TRBJ2-1 TRBV3-1/TRBV3-2 once TRBD2